This entry features one TCR beta chain sequence. The antigen is undetermined. A second 7 to 11 cycle PCR used barcoded and J-beta primers. MiXCR, run by TCRdb on the 5' RACE reads, gives a single entry per CDR3 protein. Here the sample spans about 900,000 distinct CDR3 sequences, around two thirds being singletons. These data originate in a study of blood T cells in healthy people across ages. Trimming removed 5 bases at V and 13 bases at J, with 12 bases between. The CDR3 spans 11 residues. Study-level points and caveats: Comparison with aged donors showed that long-lived donors had more naive CD4+ cells and higher diversity.

The chain couples TRBV12-3 or TRBV12-4 to TRBJ2-4; D gene uncertain. The source is a man under 40 in good health. Sequenced material: blood. The CDR3 sequence: CASSVTLEQYF. CDR3 nucleotide sequence: TGTGCCAGCAGTGTTACCCTCGAACAGTACTTC.